This T cell receptor (beta chain) emerged from a study of shared clonotypes between healthy human individuals (dated by TCRdb to the early 2020s). With regard to the full study: The cohort included three men and two women between 18 and 49 years of age. Per donor, three plates each were used for CD4 naive and CD4 memory, two for CD8 naive, and one for CD8 memory. Blood TCR repertoires of a handful of healthy adults were deeply sequenced to estimate repertoire size and the extent of clonotype sharing between individuals. Different laboratories and diverse techniques were used to prepare libraries and sequence TCR repertoires, to increase sequencing depth and limit assay-specific biases. Each donor's leukapheresis produced roughly between about 0.8 and 10 billion PBMCs.

The research as a whole found: Sampling was limited to blood, and TCR repertoires in tissue likely differ from TCR repertoires in blood. Pairwise subsampling led to the expectation that sequencing depth would affect the degree of clonotype sharing among donors. When a handful of donors were compared, the shared fraction of clonotypes was about 5% for naive CD4, about 4% for naive CD8, 2.3% for memory CD4, and 0.4% for memory CD8. Compared with non-shared clonotypes, the clonotypes found in all four sorted-subset donors had higher generation probabilities. Estimated clonotype richness was generally larger for naive than for memory subsets. Incomplete sequencing was indicated by rarefaction of sorted-subset datasets, despite the large sequencing depth. The genetic and exposure-history diversity represented was limited by the small number of donors.

TCR CDR3 regions were amplified from genomic DNA by multiplex PCR using the deep immunoSEQ assay. Genomic DNA extracted from each cell subset was distributed evenly over all wells of several immunoSEQ 96-well plates, and each plate served as one replicate. For sorted subsets, about 220 ng of genomic DNA, equivalent to 25,000 to 35,000 T cell genomes, went into each replicate PCR. Purified libraries were measured with a Qubit 3.0 fluorometer, size-checked on a Bioanalyzer 2100, and measured again with the KAPA Library Quantification kit. A separate single-read 150-cycle Illumina NextSeq 550 flow cell was used to sequence each immunoSEQ 96-well plate. On the study's bioinformatics: Because only junctional sequences without quality scores were contained in the immunoSEQ output, filtering matching that applied to full-length reads could not be performed. Sequences were annotated with PyIR, a Python wrapper for IgBLAST v1.9, using IMGT germline references to assign V/J genes and CDR3. Reads were removed for weak V/J assignments (E-value above 1e-6), missing CDR3, stop codons, out-of-frame junctions, or ambiguous translated residues. A V3J clonotype was defined by an identical inferred V gene, J gene, and CDR3 amino acid sequence. To compute the percentage overlap between repertoires, the number of shared unique clonotypes was divided by the size of the smaller repertoire. RTK rarefaction, the Chao1 estimator, and Recon v2.1 estimates of unobserved clonotypes were used to assess repertoire richness. For all TCRbeta clonotypes obtained by the gDNA method from a handful of donors, generation probabilities were computed with OLGA. TCRdb's version of the immuneACCESS table is confined to in-frame rearrangements and falls short of the full clone set. An unresolved V gene accounts for under half of the shortfall where checked; the remainder is of unknown origin. V and J calls and clone size come straight from that table; D and trimming were deduced from the DNA. The sample has 850,000 to 1,100,000 clones on record, about 72% of them singletons. About 0.94% of the sample is held by the ten biggest clonotypes.

Concerning this clone: The antigen it binds to is not known. No base-level quality is on record; no much larger clone is a single base apart.

The donors were healthy, HIV-negative adults who had no recently reported acute infections or vaccinations. Every donor was a Caucasian adult living in Nashville, Tennessee, USA. Magnetic negative selection was used to enrich CD4+ T cells, after which naive cells were positively selected on CD45RA and the negative fraction became the memory subset. After blood collection by leukapheresis, PBMCs were isolated using Ficoll-Histopaque density gradient centrifugation and then cryopreserved in the vapor phase of liquid nitrogen. Purity and quantity of every magnetically sorted T cell population were checked by analytical flow cytometry. From each sorted fraction, genomic DNA was isolated and quantified by UV absorbance on a Nanodrop 2000c. The germline V end is reduced by 3 bases and the J end by 1 base; junction bases left unmatched: 8. The CDR3 numbers 16 residues from cysteine through phenylalanine. Only CDR3 DNA is held: 48 bases, read in frame from base 1. Per the germline V gene, SGHTA is the CDR1 and FQGTGA is the CDR2.

The chain couples TRBV7-3 to TRBJ2-5; 7 bases in between match TRBD2. The source is a young man in good health. Some clones in this sample may be carry-over from other donors' samples. The sequenced sample was memory CD4+ T cells from PBMCs. Taken with the paper, the label for cell subset or site translates to: CD45RA-negative fraction. The DNA sequence is as follows: TGTGCCAGCAGCTTGACCCAGCGGGGAACCCAAGAGACCCAGTACTTC. Its protein reads: CASSLTQRGTQETQYF.